The rows below give T cell receptor beta chains drawn from one sample of a study of cytomegalovirus exposure and HLA in healthy donors. The protocol was immunoSEQ multiplex PCR, while the TCRdb copy is restricted to in-frame clones and leaves out a portion. The sample lists some 180,000 clones; roughly 81% were seen once. The specimen was PBMCs. The receptors shown here come from a woman in her twenties or thirties in good health and CMV-seronegative. Each CDR3 is given with its conserved first and last residue. D genes are given only for firm matches. For some rows the clone size is stated as once, few or many, or as a class when expanded; others skip it.

j_call clone_size v_call d_call cdr3_aa cdr3_nt
TRBJ1-6 - TRBV19 TRBD1 CASVGGQGRSPLHF TGTGCCAGTGTCGGGGGACAGGGCCGTTCACCCCTCCACTTT
TRBJ1-5 - TRBV7-9 TRBD1 CASSLDGTGRNQPQHF TGTGCCAGCAGCTTAGATGGGACAGGGCGAAACCAGCCCCAGCATTTT
TRBJ1-1 - TRBV27 TRBD1 CASSPLTGVNTEAFF TGTGCCAGCAGCCCTCTGACAGGGGTCAACACTGAAGCTTTCTTT
TRBJ2-7 - TRBV7-9 - CASSPSGPYEQYF TGTGCCAGCAGCCCCTCAGGTCCCTACGAGCAGTACTTC
TRBJ2-3 - TRBV27 TRBD2 CASSLSGGGAGDTQYF TGTGCCAGCAGTTTATCTGGCGGGGGGGCCGGTGATACGCAGTATTTT
TRBJ2-1 - TRBV18 TRBD1 CASSRTTGARNNEQFF TGTGCCAGCTCACGCACGACAGGGGCGAGGAACAATGAGCAGTTCTTC
TRBJ2-7 few TRBV27 TRBD2 CASSLTSGHGEQYF TGTGCCAGCAGTTTGACTAGCGGCCACGGCGAGCAGTACTTC
TRBJ2-7 few TRBV29-1 TRBD2 CSVASGNYEQYF TGCAGCGTTGCTAGCGGGAACTACGAGCAGTACTTC
TRBJ1-2 - TRBV9 - CASSPPGSPYVGYTF TGTGCCAGCAGCCCTCCAGGATCCCCCTATGTCGGCTACACCTTC
TRBJ2-7 few TRBV6-1 TRBD1 CASSEEGQALYEQYF TGTGCCAGCAGTGAAGAGGGACAGGCTCTCTACGAGCAGTACTTC
TRBJ2-5 - TRBV5-5 - CASSLGLPRTQYF TGTGCCAGCAGCTTGGGGCTTCCTAGGACCCAGTACTTC
TRBJ2-3 - TRBV9 TRBD2 CASSVAPSGGPHSTDTQYF TGTGCCAGCAGCGTAGCGCCTAGCGGGGGACCTCATAGCACAGATACGCAGTATTTT
TRBJ1-2 - TRBV6-4 - CASSEAGNYGYTF TGTGCCAGCAGTGAGGCAGGGAACTATGGCTACACCTTC
TRBJ2-7 once TRBV10-3 - CAISGTKNEQYF TGTGCCATCAGCGGGACAAAGAACGAGCAGTACTTC
TRBJ2-7 - TRBV6-6 TRBD1 CASSLDRGTYEQYF TGTGCCAGCAGTTTGGACAGGGGAACCTACGAGCAGTACTTC
TRBJ2-7 - TRBV13 - CASSLEGFPYEQYF TGTGCCAGCAGCTTAGAGGGGTTCCCCTACGAGCAGTACTTC
TRBJ2-1 - TRBV29-1 TRBD2 CSVEGGIAGERNEQFF TGCAGCGTTGAAGGAGGAATAGCGGGAGAGAGGAATGAGCAGTTCTTC
TRBJ2-3 - TRBV30 - CAWKGLDFTDTQYF TGTGCCTGGAAGGGACTCGACTTCACAGATACGCAGTATTTT
TRBJ1-2 - TRBV6-5 TRBD1 CASSLGQGVYHGYTF TGTGCCAGCAGTCTCGGACAGGGTGTGTATCATGGCTACACCTTC
TRBJ2-3 - TRBV5-4 TRBD2 CASSLRSGRAGDTQYF TGTGCCAGCAGCTTGCGCAGCGGGAGGGCAGGAGATACGCAGTATTTT
TRBJ2-3 - TRBV5-4 TRBD2 CASSPGGRDTQYF TGTGCCAGCAGCCCGGGGGGGCGGGATACGCAGTATTTT
TRBJ2-3 - TRBV2 - CASSEVAGGDTQYF TGTGCCAGCAGTGAGGTGGCTGGGGGGGATACGCAGTATTTT
TRBJ2-1 once TRBV6-5 TRBD2 CASGSGRAVLNEQFF TGTGCCAGCGGAAGCGGGAGGGCCGTTTTGAATGAGCAGTTCTTC
TRBJ1-1 - TRBV6-1 TRBD1 CASRETGFNTEAFF TGTGCCAGCAGGGAGACAGGGTTTAACACTGAAGCTTTCTTT
TRBJ1-2 - TRBV30 - CAWSVGTLSNYGYTF TGTGCCTGGAGTGTGGGGACACTTTCTAACTATGGCTACACCTTC
TRBJ2-1 - TRBV15 TRBD2 CATSRDRAGGPNEQFF TGTGCCACCAGCAGAGACCGAGCGGGGGGGCCGAATGAGCAGTTCTTC
TRBJ2-7 few TRBV6-5 TRBD1 CASSSQGDRVHEQYF TGTGCCAGCAGTTCCCAGGGGGACAGGGTACACGAGCAGTACTTC
TRBJ1-2 - TRBV5-1 TRBD1 CASSSTGGNYGYTF TGCGCCAGCAGCTCGACAGGGGGCAACTATGGCTACACCTTC
TRBJ1-5 - TRBV6-5 TRBD1 CASSRDRDQPQHF TGTGCCAGCAGTCGCGACAGGGATCAGCCCCAGCATTTT
TRBJ2-7 - TRBV6-5 - CASSRDKTGQYF TGTGCCAGCAGCCGGGACAAAACGGGGCAGTACTTC
TRBJ2-6 - TRBV6-5 - CASARVPGANVLTF TGTGCCAGCGCCCGGGTACCAGGGGCCAACGTCCTGACTTTC
TRBJ2-2 - TRBV5-6 - CASSLRRYAGELFF TGTGCCAGCAGCTTGAGGAGGTACGCCGGGGAGCTGTTTTTT
TRBJ1-5 few TRBV6-6 TRBD1 CASSPGTGDSNQPQHF TGTGCCAGCAGCCCGGGGACAGGGGATAGCAATCAGCCCCAGCATTTT
TRBJ2-6 - TRBV25-1 - CASSSLGEGVAGANVLTF TGTGCCAGCAGTTCACTCGGGGAAGGCGTGGCTGGGGCCAACGTCCTGACTTTC
TRBJ1-1 - TRBV9 TRBD1 CASSVVGQGGTEAFF TGTGCCAGCAGCGTAGTGGGACAGGGGGGCACTGAAGCTTTCTTT
TRBJ1-2 - TRBV30 - CACSEAGASGYTF TGTGCCTGTTCCGAAGCAGGGGCGTCGGGCTACACCTTC
TRBJ2-7 - TRBV6-1 - CASSGSVGGGAYEQYF TGTGCCAGCAGTGGTTCCGTTGGCGGAGGGGCCTACGAGCAGTACTTC
TRBJ2-7 - TRBV6-5 - CASSYLQGTEYEQYF TGTGCCAGCAGTTACCTACAGGGAACGGAATACGAGCAGTACTTC
TRBJ2-1 - TRBV5-4 TRBD2 CASSRTRHNEQFF TGTGCCAGCAGCCGGACTAGGCACAATGAGCAGTTCTTC
TRBJ1-6 - TRBV5-6 - CASSRRDTQNNRALHF TGTGCCAGCAGCCGCCGGGACACCCAAAATAATCGGGCCCTCCACTTT
TRBJ1-2 - TRBV10-2 TRBD1 CASSASTGGRGYTF TGCGCCAGCAGTGCATCTACAGGGGGAAGAGGCTACACCTTC
TRBJ1-1 - TRBV7-9 - CASSRPGTGKAFF TGTGCCAGCAGCCGACCCGGGACTGGAAAAGCTTTCTTT
TRBJ2-2 - TRBV5-1 - CASSFGATADTGELFF TGCGCCAGCAGCTTCGGAGCGACAGCAGACACCGGGGAGCTGTTTTTT
TRBJ2-7 - TRBV27 TRBD1 CASVNGPGQGSYEQYF TGTGCCAGCGTCAACGGACCGGGACAGGGCTCCTACGAGCAGTACTTC
TRBJ1-1 few TRBV6-5 - CASSPLPGLWAFF TGTGCCAGCAGCCCACTTCCGGGATTATGGGCTTTCTTT